This section outlines one T cell receptor (beta chain) sequence together with its context. The data derive from a study of blood T cell repertoires in COVID-19. At the level of the study: From the United States, Italy and Spain came samples of acute and convalescent COVID-19. From T cells, B-cell-depleted T cells, or PBMCs came the material, which was cDNA or gDNA.

CDR1 LNHDA and CDR2 SQIVND come from the germline V gene (reference sequence). Trimming cost V 10 bases and J 1 base, with 19 bases left between them. The CDR3 contains 15 residues. Original handling: Reference gene primer amplification in the assay estimated nucleated cell counts. This table comes from immunoSEQ multiplex PCR, and its TCRdb copy is limited to in-frame clones, with some not included. The D gene and trimming were derived from the DNA, and the V and J assignments and clone size from that table. This repertoire shows under 150,000 clones, roughly 76% found once; its top ten account for around 9.5%.

This chain joins TRBV19 and TRBJ1-1; D is perhaps TRBD1 (5 bases). Sequenced material: peripheral blood. The receptor was derived from a woman in her 50s with active or convalescent COVID-19. The CDR3 sequence: CATHNPRGSNTEAFF. In DNA form, the CDR3 reads TGTGCCACCCACAACCCCCGGGGGTCGAACACTGAAGCTTTCTTT.